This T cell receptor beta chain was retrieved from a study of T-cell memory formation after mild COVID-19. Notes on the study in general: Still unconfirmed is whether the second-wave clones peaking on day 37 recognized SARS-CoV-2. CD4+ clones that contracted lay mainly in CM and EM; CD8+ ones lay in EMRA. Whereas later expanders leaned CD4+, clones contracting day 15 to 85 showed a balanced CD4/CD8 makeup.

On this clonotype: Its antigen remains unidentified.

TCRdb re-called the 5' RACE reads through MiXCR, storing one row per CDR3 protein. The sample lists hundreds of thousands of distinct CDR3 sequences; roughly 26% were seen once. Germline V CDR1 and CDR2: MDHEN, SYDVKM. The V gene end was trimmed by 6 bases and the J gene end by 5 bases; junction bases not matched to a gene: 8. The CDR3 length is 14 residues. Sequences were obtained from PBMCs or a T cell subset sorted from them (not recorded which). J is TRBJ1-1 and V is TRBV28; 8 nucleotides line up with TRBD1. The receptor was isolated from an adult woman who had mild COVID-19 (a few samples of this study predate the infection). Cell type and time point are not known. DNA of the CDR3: TGTGCCAGCAGACTCGACAGGGGTGGGACTGAAGCTTTCTTT. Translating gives CASRLDRGGTEAFF.